The entry below gives a single T cell receptor beta chain sequence along with its context. It lacks a known antigen. The input lacks base qualities; no much larger clone sits a single base away. The source of the sample is a study of CD8 T cells in Susac syndrome (dated 2019 in TCRdb). For context, the study as a whole: Repertoire sequencing was used to test whether CD8+ T cell activation and differentiation in Susac syndrome was antigen driven. Study-level results and caveats: The number of individuals in the TCR sequencing and HLA analysis was recognized as being relatively small.

Peripheral blood CD8+ and CD4+ T cells from healthy donors, Susac syndrome patients and multiple sclerosis patients were profiled using high-throughput TCR beta sequencing. The multiple sclerosis controls were treatment-naive patients whose relapsing-remitting disease, either stable or active, fulfilled the revised McDonald criteria. Bulk CD8+ and CD4+ T cells were purified magnetically by negative isolation, whereas CD8+ TEMRA cells were enriched by FACS. Blood was drawn into EDTA tubes, processed within 24 hours, and PBMCs were isolated by density gradient centrifugation. PBMCs intended for TCR sequencing were frozen in liquid nitrogen and were later thawed in a 37 degrees C water bath. The sorted or isolated CD4+, CD8+ and CD8+ TEMRA cells reached a purity of at least 90%. RNA was extracted using the RNeasy kit, and about 0.45 to 1 ug of the RNA was reverse transcribed with random hexamers. The immunoSEQ multiplex PCR assay, which covers 54 Vbeta and 13 Jbeta segments, was used to amplify TCR beta CDR3 regions. PCR amplification bias was corrected using a synthetic template baseline for primer optimization and computational correction. For the original study's pipeline: Reads were assigned to V, D and J genes according to IMGT and analyzed in immunoSEQ Analyzer, with only productive sequences retained. Clonality was computed as one minus Shannon entropy normalized by log2 of the number of productive unique sequences. For each patient and control, public and private clones were evaluated among the 100 most prevalent clones. Clones were defined as Susac-specific if absent from the healthy and MS cohorts, from 900 to 1,300 published viral clones and from other ImmuneACCESS disease sequences. Starting from the raw public reads, TCRdb applied fastp trimming at Q25, assembled clones with MiXCR and retained in-frame beta chains. Rows merge per CDR3 protein into single entries with the most common DNA and genes. TCRdb's processing, not the study's, gives the V and J calls here. The sample table records around 160,000 distinct CDR3 sequences; approximately 93% of these occur just once. The ten largest make up 0.075% to 0.095% of the sample.

Per the germline V gene (reference sequence), DFQATT is the CDR1 and SNEGSKA is the CDR2. At the junction V is shortened by 5 bases and J by 0 bases, with 17 bases in between. The cysteine opens and the phenylalanine closes a CDR3 of 16 amino acids. The CDR3 DNA has 48 bases and is translated from base 1. This TCR was sampled from a human donor with multiple sclerosis. The sequence is built from TRBV20-1 and TRBJ1-5; the D gene is unclear. What was sequenced was CD4+ T cells from PBMCs. The sequence in DNA is TGCAGTGCTGGGGAAGGAGGGTCGAATAGCAATCAGCCCCAGCATTTT. It translates as CSAGEGGSNSNQPQHF.